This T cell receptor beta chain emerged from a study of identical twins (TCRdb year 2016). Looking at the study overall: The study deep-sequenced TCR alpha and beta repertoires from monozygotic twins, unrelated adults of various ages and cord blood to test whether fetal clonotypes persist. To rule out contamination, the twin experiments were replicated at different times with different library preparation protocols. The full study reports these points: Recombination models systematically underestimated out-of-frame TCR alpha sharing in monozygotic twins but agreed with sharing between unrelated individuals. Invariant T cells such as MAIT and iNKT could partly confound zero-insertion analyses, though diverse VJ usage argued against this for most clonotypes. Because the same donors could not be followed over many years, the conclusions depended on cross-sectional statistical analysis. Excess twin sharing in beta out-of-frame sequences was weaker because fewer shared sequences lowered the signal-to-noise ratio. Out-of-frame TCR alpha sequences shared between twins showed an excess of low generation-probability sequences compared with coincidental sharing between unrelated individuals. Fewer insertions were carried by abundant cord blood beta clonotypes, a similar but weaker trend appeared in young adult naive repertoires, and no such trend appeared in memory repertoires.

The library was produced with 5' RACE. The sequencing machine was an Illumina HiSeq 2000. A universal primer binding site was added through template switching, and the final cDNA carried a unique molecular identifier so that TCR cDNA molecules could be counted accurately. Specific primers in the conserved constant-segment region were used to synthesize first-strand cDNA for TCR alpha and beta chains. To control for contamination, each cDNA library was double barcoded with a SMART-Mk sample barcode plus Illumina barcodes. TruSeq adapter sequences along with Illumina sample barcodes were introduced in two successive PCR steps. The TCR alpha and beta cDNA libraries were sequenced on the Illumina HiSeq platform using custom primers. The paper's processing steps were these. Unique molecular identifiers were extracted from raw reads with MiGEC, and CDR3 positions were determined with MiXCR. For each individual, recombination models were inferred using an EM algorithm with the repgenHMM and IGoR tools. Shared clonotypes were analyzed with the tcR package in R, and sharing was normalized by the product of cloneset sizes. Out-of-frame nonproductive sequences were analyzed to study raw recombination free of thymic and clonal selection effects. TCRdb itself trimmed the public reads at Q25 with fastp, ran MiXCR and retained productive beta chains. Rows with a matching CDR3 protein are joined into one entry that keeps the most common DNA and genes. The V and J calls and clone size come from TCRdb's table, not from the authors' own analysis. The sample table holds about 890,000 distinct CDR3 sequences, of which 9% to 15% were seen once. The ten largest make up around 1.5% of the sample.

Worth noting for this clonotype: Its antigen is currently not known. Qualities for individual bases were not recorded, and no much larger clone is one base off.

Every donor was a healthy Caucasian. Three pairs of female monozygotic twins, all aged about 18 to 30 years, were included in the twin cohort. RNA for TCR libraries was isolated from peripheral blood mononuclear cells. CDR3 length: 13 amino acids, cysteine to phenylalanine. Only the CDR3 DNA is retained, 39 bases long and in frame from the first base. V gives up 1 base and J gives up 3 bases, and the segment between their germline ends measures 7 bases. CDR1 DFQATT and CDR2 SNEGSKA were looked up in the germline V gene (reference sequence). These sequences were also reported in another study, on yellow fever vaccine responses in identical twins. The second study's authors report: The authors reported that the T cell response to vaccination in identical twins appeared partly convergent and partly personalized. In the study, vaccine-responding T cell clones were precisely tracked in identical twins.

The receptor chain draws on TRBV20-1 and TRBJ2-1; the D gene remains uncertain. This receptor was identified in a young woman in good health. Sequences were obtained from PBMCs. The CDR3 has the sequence CSARGAVYNEQFF. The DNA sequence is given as TGCAGTGCTAGAGGGGCTGTCTACAATGAGCAGTTCTTC.